This TCR beta chain was captured by sequencing in a study of T cells in localized non-small cell lung cancer. Trimming removed 5 bases at V and 8 bases at J, with 12 bases between. Germline CDR1 and CDR2: GTSNPN and SVGIG (reference sequence). The CDR3 is made up of 11 amino acids. Here immunoSEQ multiplex PCR was the method, and the copy in TCRdb shows in-frame clones only, minus some. The sample has around 1,100 clones, less than 25% seen once; the top ten hold around 8%. This chain connects TRBV30 to TRBJ1-2, with D unresolved. This receptor was taken from a male donor at least 60 years old with stage II lung adenocarcinoma. The sequences come from lung tumor tissue, collected before any cancer treatment. CDR3 sequence reads: CAWASSRGYTF. In DNA form, the CDR3 reads TGTGCCTGGGCCTCCTCGCGGGGCTACACCTTC.